This T cell receptor beta chain was identified in a study of CXCR3-negative and CXCR3-positive naive CD8 T cells (dated by TCRdb to 2018 to 2020). About the study as a whole: About 135 million TRB reads were obtained in total, roughly 1.5 +/- 0.3 million reads per library. Naive subsets from five or six donors and memory cells from 3 donors were included in the TRBV-TRBJ cluster analysis. Diversity and physicochemical repertoire analyses were performed on around 10 donors pooled from two independent experiments.

The listed sequencing device is NextSeq 550. The Human TCR Profiling Kit (MiLaboratory) was used to prepare UMI-labeled 5' RACE TRB cDNA libraries. The full amount of extracted RNA was used for cDNA synthesis, and the full amount of resulting cDNA was used for PCR amplification. Libraries were prepared in parallel with an identical number of PCR cycles. Per the authors' processing: About 50,000 +/- 10,000 unique UMI-labeled TRB cDNA molecules per library were extracted with MIGEC and MiXCR, with at least two reads per UMI required. Each library averaged about 40,000 +/- 10,000 functional in-frame TRB CDR3 nucleotide clonotypes without stop codons. Diversity metrics, including normalized Shannon-Wiener and Chao1, were computed in VDJtools after downsampling to 5000 UMI-labeled TRB molecules per sample. VDJtools computed clonotype-size-weighted physicochemical properties of the central five CDR3 residues: interaction energy, strength, volume and Kidera factor 4. With the reads reprocessed by TCRdb, a single entry stands for each CDR3 protein sequence and no DNA is reported. These V and J calls derive from TCRdb rather than the authors' analysis. The sample table records 50,000 to 75,000 distinct CDR3 sequences. Roughly 0.42% of the sample is held by the ten biggest clonotypes.

Each CD8+ T cell subset was flow-sorted in triplicate, and 250,000 to 300,000 cells per subset were placed directly into RLT lysis buffer. To keep memory contaminants out, a stringent definition of naive CD8+ T cells was applied: CD45RO-CCR7+CD27+CD95-. Using standard density gradient centrifugation, peripheral blood mononuclear cells were isolated from buffy coats. A FACSAria III was used to flow-sort naive CXCR3-negative and CXCR3-positive CD8+ T cells. Total RNA was extracted from sorted cells using an RNeasy Mini Kit. Turning to this clonotype: Which antigen it targets is not known.

From its cysteine to its phenylalanine, the CDR3 spans 13 amino acids. The record lacks a DNA sequence. The CDR1 and CDR2 encoded by the germline V gene are MRHNA and SNTAGT. Overall results and qualifications from the work: Comparably high repertoire diversity was found in both naive subsets, whereas much lower repertoire diversity was found in memory CD8+ T cells. Compared with CXCR3-negative naive cells, CXCR3-positive naive cells had TRB CDR3s with higher hydrophobicity (lower Kidera factor 4), lower energy, and higher strength and volume indices. Similar TRBV-TRBJ usage was shown by naive CXCR3-negative and CXCR3-positive cells from the same donor, whereas distinct patterns were shown by memory cells. Because surface CD5, which is linked to self-reactivity in mice, was comparable between the naive subsets, TCR interaction strength was also inferred from TRB CDR3 physicochemical properties. Freshly isolated PBMCs were used for most assays because CXCR3 expression went down partially after cryopreservation.

Sequenced sample: naive CXCR3- CD8+ T cells from blood. Interpreted using the paper, the cell subset or site label stands for: CD45RO-CCR7+CD27+CD95- naive CD8+ T cells lacking CXCR3 (TNR3-). The chain is encoded by TRBV6-4 joined to TRBJ2-2; the TCRdb call, TRBD1, lacks DNA for checking. This sequence originates from a human donor in good health. Some clones in this sample may be carry-over from other donors' samples. CDR3 reads: CATLDRNTGELFF.